The 15 T cell receptor beta chains below all came from one sample that was sequenced in a study of shared clonotypes between healthy human individuals. Sequencing was performed with immunoSEQ multiplex PCR; in TCRdb, only in-frame clones are kept and a portion is missing. The sample holds 2 million to 2.5 million clones, approximately 94% seen once. Source material: naive CD4+ T cells from PBMCs. Documented subset: CD45RA+ positively selected. Source of these receptors: a man between 18 and 29 years old in good health. Some clones in this sample may be carry-over from other donors' samples.

This chain links TRBV6-6 with TRBJ1-2; TRBD1 aligns across 8 bases. The CDR3 consists of 16 residues. Looked up from germline, CDR1 is MNHNY and CDR2 is SVGAGI (reference sequence). The ends lost 5 bases at V and 8 bases at J; junction bases unmatched: 16. This CDR3 is CASSSPGTGTSRGYTF. CDR3 sequence (DNA): TGTGCCAGCAGTAGTCCCGGGACAGGCACTTCTCGAGGCTACACCTTC.

The chain employs TRBV5-6 and TRBJ2-7, with 13 bases aligning to TRBD2. Germline V gene lookup returns CDR1 SGHDT and CDR2 YYEEEE. With V trimmed by 5 bases and J by 4 bases, 3 bases remained unmatched. CDR3 length: 14 amino acids. In DNA, the CDR3 is TGTGCCAGCAGTGGACTAGCGGGGGCTTACGAGCAGTACTTC. This sequence encodes CASSGLAGAYEQYF.

This clone was seen just once. The chain combines TRBV19 with TRBJ2-5, with a tentative D call TRBD2 (6 bases). Trimming took off 3 bases at V and 4 bases at J, with 12 bases between the two ends. The CDR3 spans 14 residues. Germline values: CDR1 LNHDA, CDR2 SQIVND (reference sequence). CDR3 sequence reads: CASSIRAGRETQYF. The CDR3, as DNA: TGTGCCAGTAGTATCAGGGCCGGGAGAGAGACCCAGTACTTC.

This clone was seen only a few times. The chain joins TRBV18 to TRBJ2-1; D remains ambiguous. The germline gives CDR1 KGHSH, CDR2 LQKENI. Deletions cut 3 bases from V and 4 bases from J, with 13 bases between. This CDR3 region has 15 residues. The CDR3 protein is CASSPSQPAYNEQFF. In DNA, the CDR3 is TGTGCCAGCTCACCCAGCCAGCCCGCATACAATGAGCAGTTCTTC.

This sequence joins TRBV25-1 and TRBJ1-3; a possible D gene is TRBD1 (5 bases). V shed 5 bases and J shed 3 bases, with 11 bases lying between them. CDR1 and CDR2 from the germline V gene are MGHDK and SYGVNS. This CDR3 comprises 14 residues. The CDR3 bases are TGTGCCAGCAGTTTCGGGGGTGTTGGAAACACCATATATTTT. Translated, it gives CASSFGGVGNTIYF.

CDR3 bases: TGTGCCAGCAGCTTAGGTTTCAGGAACACTGAAGCTTTCTTT. This sequence encodes CASSLGFRNTEAFF. The chain recombines TRBV7-9 with TRBJ1-1, with D hard to call. The CDR3 spans 14 residues. CDR1 is SEHNR and CDR2 is FQNEAQ in the germline V gene (reference sequence). With 1 base removed from V and 1 base from J, the gap between germline ends came to 7 bases.

The chain links TRBV19 to TRBJ2-3; 9 nucleotides agree with TRBD1. The CDR3 consists of 15 residues. CDR1 and CDR2 (germline): LNHDA, SQIVND (reference sequence). The junction had 5 bases not matched to a gene; V was cut back by 6 bases and J by 1 base. This CDR3 is CASRIGQGRTDTQYF. The CDR3 DNA follows: TGTGCCAGTAGAATCGGACAGGGGCGCACAGATACGCAGTATTTT. The full variable domain, rest sourced from reference TRBV19 and TRBJ2-3, is DGGITQSPKYLFRKEGQNVTLSCEQNLNHDAMYWYRQDPGQGLRLIYYSQIVNDFQKGDIAEGYSVSREKKESFPLTVTSAQKNPTAFYLCASRIGQGRTDTQYFGPGTRLTVL.

This clone was observed once. The J gene is TRBJ2-1, the V gene TRBV11-2; unclear D gene. The CDR3 totals 15 residues. Germline values: CDR1 SGHAT, CDR2 FQNNGV. Trimming left V 4 bases short and J 4 bases short, with 14 bases between. The CDR3 sequence is CASSSRPAAYNEQFF. CDR3 sequence (DNA): TGTGCCAGCAGCTCCCGTCCCGCGGCTTACAATGAGCAGTTCTTC. The entire variable domain, with the rest obtained from reference TRBV11-2 and TRBJ2-1, is as follows: EAGVAQSPRYKIIEKRQSVAFWCNPISGHATLYWYQQILGQGPKLLIQFQNNGVVDDSQLPKDRFSAERLKGVDSTLKIQPAKLEDSAVYLCASSSRPAAYNEQFFGPGTRLTVL.

The table lists this clone with a few counts. The chain combines TRBV29-1 with TRBJ1-2; no clear D gene. V was clipped by 3 bases and J by 4 bases, with 6 bases between them. CDR1 and CDR2 from the germline V gene are SQVTM and ANQGSEA. The CDR3 runs 11 residues. The CDR3 reads CSVDSSYGYTF. DNA of the CDR3: TGCAGCGTTGACAGCTCCTATGGCTACACCTTC.

The chain carries TRBV27 and TRBJ1-1, with 7 bases matching TRBD1. Germline CDR1 is MNHEY and CDR2 is SMNVEV (reference sequence). The V gene end was trimmed by 6 bases and the J gene end by 3 bases; junction bases not matched to a gene: 7. The CDR3 spans 14 residues. The CDR3 region is CASSRAGGYTEAFF. DNA of the CDR3: TGTGCCAGCAGCCGTGCAGGGGGATACACTGAAGCTTTCTTT.

J is TRBJ2-5 and V is TRBV5-1, with 11 bases identical to TRBD2. The CDR3 is 17 residues long. Germline assignment: CDR1 SGHRS and CDR2 YFSETQ. Trimming cost V 4 bases and J 5 bases; bases outside gene matches: 13. Here the CDR3 DNA reads TGCGCCAGCAGCGGATCTCCATCTAGCGGGAGGAGGGAGACCCAGTACTTC. Protein: CASSGSPSSGRRETQYF.

The rearrangement uses TRBV29-1 and TRBJ2-3, with a possible D match to TRBD2 (6 bases). Germline lookup yields CDR1 SQVTM and CDR2 ANQGSEA. The CDR3 spans 15 residues. V gave up 1 base and J gave up 0 bases, with 11 bases separating them. CDR3: CSVEGEVSSTDTQYF. As DNA, the CDR3 is TGCAGCGTTGAAGGGGAGGTATCTAGCACAGATACGCAGTATTTT.

The rearrangement joins TRBV2 to TRBJ1-1, with D possibly matching TRBD1 (6 bases). V was clipped by 8 bases and J by 1 base, with 11 bases between them. Germline V gene sequence: CDR1 SNHLY, CDR2 FYNNEI. The CDR3 extends over 13 amino acids. The CDR3 region is CASLGQPNTEAFF. In DNA form, the CDR3 reads TGTGCCAGCCTCGGACAGCCGAACACTGAAGCTTTCTTT.

To note about this clone: Other DNA sequences from this sample encode an identical CDR3 as well. This chain links TRBV7-2 with TRBJ2-3; unclear D gene. There are 13 residues in the CDR3. The V gene's germline CDR1 is SGHTA and CDR2 FQGNSA. V was pared by 1 base and J by 4 bases, with 6 bases between. The CDR3 protein is CASSLDRADTQYF. The DNA of the CDR3 is TGTGCCAGCAGCTTAGACCGGGCAGATACGCAGTATTTT.

The chain recombines TRBV30 with TRBJ1-1; D is uncertain. The V gene lost 2 bases and the J gene lost 0 bases, with 13 bases spanning the gap. The CDR3 is 15 residues long. CDR1 and CDR2 (germline): GTSNPN, SVGIG (reference sequence). In DNA, the CDR3 is TGTGCCTGGAGTCCATCACAGAGAATGAACACTGAAGCTTTCTTT. This encodes CAWSPSQRMNTEAFF.